The sequence of this TCR beta chain was determined in a study of spatial heterogeneity in lung cancer. This clonotype was seen many times. Time point: sample taken at primary tumor resection. The donors comprised about 70 untreated early-stage non-small cell lung cancer patients. Frozen PBMC, nontumor lung or tumor provided whole RNA, which was sequenced unsorted. CDR1 SGHRS and CDR2 YFSETQ come from the germline V gene. The CDR3 is 13 amino acids. V was clipped by 4 bases and J by 6 bases; unmatched bases: 7. TCRdb analysed the 5' RACE reads with MiXCR anew, one entry per CDR3 protein. The sample has 60,000 to 75,000 distinct CDR3 sequences, about 6.3% seen once; the top ten hold roughly 14%.

The chain combines TRBV5-1 with TRBJ2-7, with TRBD2 identical over 7 bases. This TCR derives from a female donor with early-stage non-small cell lung cancer. This material consisted of PBMCs, taken at surgery. The chain's CDR3 is CASSPDGEGEQYF. CDR3 nucleotide sequence: TGCGCCAGCAGCCCCGACGGGGAGGGCGAGCAGTACTTC.